This TCR beta chain stems from a study of T cells in Graves' hyperthyroidism and ophthalmopathy (dated by TCRdb to the late 2010s). For context, the study as a whole: To identify distinguishing TCR V-J signatures, a discovery cohort of 90 to 100 patients was used, comprising 40 to 45 with Graves' ophthalmopathy and around 57 with stable Graves' hyperthyroidism. Prospective prediction of ophthalmopathy was tested in an independent validation cohort consisting of roughly 20 hyperthyroidism patients and 15 or so patients who later progressed to ophthalmopathy. For training and testing, the 80 to 100 patients in the discovery cohort were randomly divided in a 7:3 ratio. In more than 5 Graves' hyperthyroidism patients, the study also compared T-cell repertoires from thyroid tissue with T-cell repertoires from blood. Following sampling, methimazole starting at 30 mg daily was given to hyperthyroidism patients, and high-dose intravenous methylprednisolone was given to ophthalmopathy patients. According to the paper, TCR Vbeta CDR3 sequencing was carried out on 120 to 150 peripheral blood samples, which came from around 43 ophthalmopathy, some 73 hyperthyroidism and about 17 progressor patients.

Exclusion was applied to patients with uncontrolled infections, other autoimmune diseases, pregnancy or lactation. Diagnoses relied on clinical symptoms, serum thyroxine and TRAb, thyroid ultrasound and orbital computed tomography. Trizol reagent was used to extract total RNA, and RNA quality was then checked on an Agilent 2100 Bioanalyzer. Overall study outcomes, separate from this receptor: Blood samples also contained most of the expanded thyroid clonotypes (frequency above 0.001), which suggests that blood repertoires may reflect thyroid immune responses. Sample size was not statistically predetermined, and blinding of investigators to group allocation was not performed. A 13 V-J signature model separated ophthalmopathy from stable hyperthyroidism, with around 88% sensitivity and 81% to 83% specificity in cross-validation and 80%/75% in testing. In validation, the model predicted progression to ophthalmopathy a median of around 6.5 months before onset, with over 55% sensitivity and nearly 75% specificity.

Amplification of TCR beta CDR3 regions was carried out from RNA transcripts. For the first round of RT-PCR on the TCR CDR3, the HTBI primer set was used together with the Qiagen OneStep RT-PCR kit. A second multiplex PCR round built the libraries, followed by size selection and purification. Libraries were sequenced paired-end with 100 bp reads on an Illumina HiSeq2000. The paper's processing steps were these. SOAPnuke was used to process the raw data, throwing out any read that contained adapters or uncalled bases, had a mean Phred below 15, or lacked an exact constant-primer or identifier match. COPE v1.2.5 was used to merge high-quality paired reads, and clonotypes were defined as unique nucleotide sequences. MiTCR v1.1 was used to align the clonotypes against IMGT TRBV, TRBD and TRBJ reference segments. Only V-J combinations with frequency above 0.0001, covering roughly 99% of repertoires, were analysed. A TCS score was defined as the ratio of F50 (clonal expansion) to E x V (chaos), with BLOSUM62-based TCRdist applied between CDR3 peptides within each V-J. Welch's t-statistics and random forest reduced several hundred V-J features to around 14, which were used in a naive Bayes classifier (R e1071). The similarity between thyroid and blood repertoires was quantified using the Morisita-Horn index. TCRdb handled the public reads itself, with Q25 trimming in fastp and clone calling in MiXCR, and kept productive beta chains. Every distinct CDR3 protein forms one entry, paired with its most common genes and DNA. TCRdb, not the original authors, processed these V and J calls. For this sample there are around 620,000 distinct CDR3 sequences; 40% to 55% appear just once. The ten largest make up around a fifth of the sample.

Remarks on this clonotype: Its antigen remains unidentified. Base qualities were left out, and no much larger clone turns up one base away.

Including cysteine and phenylalanine, the CDR3 has 13 amino acids. Just the 39-base CDR3 DNA is kept, in frame starting at base 1. The junction carries 15 bases between V and J, which are trimmed by 4 bases and 7 bases respectively. Via the germline V gene, CDR1 is SGHRS and CDR2 YFSETQ. This receptor was identified in an adult woman with Graves' disease, either hyperthyroidism or ophthalmopathy (not recorded which). Sequenced sample: peripheral blood or thyroid tissue (not recorded which). The sequence is built from TRBV5-1 and TRBJ2-7, and TRBD1 may be the D gene, going by 6 matching bases. The CDR3 here reads CASSPGTPSEQYF. The nucleotide sequence is TGCGCCAGCAGCCCAGGGACACCGTCTGAGCAGTACTTC. With all but the CDR3 taken from the reference TRBV5-1 and TRBJ2-7 genes, the full variable domain is: KAGVTQTPRYLIKTRGQQVTLSCSPISGHRSVSWYQQTPGQGLQFLFEYFSETQRNKGNFPGRFSGRQFSNSRSEMNVSTLELGDSALYLCASSPGTPSEQYFGPGTRLTVT.